This paragraph reports one T cell receptor beta chain. These data come from a study of blood T cell repertoires in COVID-19. The assay was immunoSEQ multiplex PCR, and TCRdb's table has in-frame clones only and misses some. The repertoire holds around 240,000 clones, with 80% to 90% as singletons. The CDR3 is 13 residues long. Germline V gene lookup returns CDR1 LNHDA and CDR2 SQIVND (reference sequence). Trimming stripped 5 bases from V and 7 bases from J, with 15 bases between. The sequence derives from a woman aged 45-65 years who had recovered from COVID-19. Sequenced input: PBMCs or T cells enriched from blood (not recorded which). The chain carries TRBV19 and TRBJ2-7; D is perhaps TRBD1 (5 bases). Written as DNA, the CDR3 is TGTGCCAGTAGTGGCGACAGCTTGAGGGAGCAGTACTTC. Protein product: CASSGDSLREQYF. Full variable domain (outside the CDR3, taken from reference TRBV19 and TRBJ2-7): DGGITQSPKYLFRKEGQNVTLSCEQNLNHDAMYWYRQDPGQGLRLIYYSQIVNDFQKGDIAEGYSVSREKKESFPLTVTSAQKNPTAFYLCASSGDSLREQYFGPGTRLTVT.